These T cell receptor beta chains were read from a single sample in a study of shared T cell receptors in the human thymus. Only in-frame clones appear in the TCRdb table, and some are missing; sequencing was by immunoSEQ multiplex PCR. The repertoire holds 500,000 to 750,000 clones, with around 87% as singletons. These data also featured in a second study, about human thymus T cells.

The sequenced material came from thymocytes. The receptor set was obtained from a boy under two years old with a congenital heart defect. The CDR3 runs from the conserved cysteine through the conserved F or W. A D gene is named only where the DNA matches it firmly.

j_call d_call v_call cdr3_nt cdr3_aa
TRBJ2-7 TRBD1 TRBV30 TGTGCCTGGAGTCCTAAGGGGACAGCGAGCTCCTACGAGCAGTACTTC CAWSPKGTASSYEQYF
TRBJ2-7 TRBD2 TRBV4-2 TGTGCCAGCAGCCATCAAGCGGGAGCGTCCTACGAGCAGTACTTC CASSHQAGASYEQYF
TRBJ2-1 NA TRBV13 TGTGCCAGCAGCCGTTTCCGGGAGCAGCAGTTCTTC CASSRFREQQFF
TRBJ2-6 NA TRBV5-1 TGCGCCAGCAGCCCCGGGGGAGCGGACCACTCTCACTCTGGGGCCAACGTCCTGACTTTC CASSPGGADHSHSGANVLTF
TRBJ2-1 TRBD2 TRBV5-1 TGCGCCAGCAGCTCGTGGGGTGCCAATAGCGGGATTGGGTCCTACAATGAGCAGTTCTTC CASSSWGANSGIGSYNEQFF
TRBJ2-1 TRBD2 TRBV7-2 TGTGCCAGCAGTAGCGGGATTAAGGGGAATGAGCAGTTCTTC CASSSGIKGNEQFF
TRBJ2-7 NA TRBV28 TGTGCCAGCAGTTTCCTCGAGCGGGCCTCTCTCGGGCACGAGCAGTACTTC CASSFLERASLGHEQYF
TRBJ2-5 NA TRBV5-1 TGCGCCAGCAGCTTGGCTCAGGTACAGGAGACCCAGTACTTC CASSLAQVQETQYF
TRBJ2-7 NA TRBV7-8 TGTGCCAGCAGCTCGGTCTACGAGCAGTACTTC CASSSVYEQYF
TRBJ2-7 NA TRBV5-4 TGTGCCAGCAGCCGTGAGGGGGGGCCACCCAACGAGCAGTACTTC CASSREGGPPNEQYF
TRBJ1-1 NA TRBV28 TGTGCCAGCAGCGCCGGACAGATGAACACTGAAGCTTTCTTT CASSAGQMNTEAFF